What follows are 32 T cell receptor beta chains derived from one specimen sequenced in a study of blood T cell repertoires in COVID-19 (TCRdb year 2020). Libraries came from the immunoSEQ multiplex PCR assay. TCRdb obtained this table from immuneACCESS and retained in-frame rearrangements with V and J assigned. These tables miss some clones; where compared with another copy, unresolved V genes account for less than half of the shortfall, and the remainder is unexplained. For this sample the table gives approximately 240,000 clones, of which over 80% were detected only once. The biggest ten clones account for 1.5% to 2% of the sample. Input material: PBMCs or T cells enriched from blood (not recorded which). All receptors come from a woman aged 18-29 years who had recovered from COVID-19.

The gene calls are TRBV14 and TRBJ2-2, with 11 bases fitting TRBD1. Trimming removed 3 bases from V and 7 bases from J; junction bases left unmatched: 10. CDR3 size: 17 residues. Germline lookup yields CDR1 SGHDN and CDR2 FVKESK. In DNA form, the CDR3 reads TGTGCCAGCAGCCATCTCCGGGACAGGGGGATCGGCGGGGAGCTGTTTTTT. It specifies CASSHLRDRGIGGELFF.

V usage is TRBV27 and J usage is TRBJ1-6, with D possibly TRBD1 on 6 matching bases. V was clipped by 4 bases and J by 7 bases, with 11 bases between them. There are 14 residues in the CDR3. The germline V gene encodes CDR1 MNHEY and CDR2 SMNVEV (reference sequence). The CDR3 sequence is CASSSGQLNSPLHF. CDR3 sequence (DNA): TGTGCCAGCAGTTCCGGACAGCTGAATTCACCCCTCCACTTT.

V gene TRBV7-3 combines with J gene TRBJ2-2; 12 nucleotides agree with TRBD2. The CDR3 is 15 residues long. The germline V gene encodes CDR1 SGHTA and CDR2 FQGTGA. Trimming took 2 bases from V and 5 from J; bases not matched to a gene: 0. CDR3: CASSLGLAGTGELFF. DNA for the CDR3: TGTGCCAGCAGCTTAGGACTAGCGGGGACCGGGGAGCTGTTTTTT.

The V and J genes are TRBV9 and TRBJ2-1; no clear D gene. Germline lookup yields CDR1 SGDLS and CDR2 YYNGEE. V dropped 1 base and J dropped 9 bases, with 8 bases sitting between them. CDR3 length: 12 residues. The CDR3 reads CASSVLDAEQFF. For the CDR3, the DNA is TGTGCCAGCAGCGTACTAGACGCTGAGCAGTTCTTC.

V gene TRBV6-6 combines with J gene TRBJ1-2, with D possibly being TRBD1 (6 bases). Per the germline V gene, CDR1 is MNHNY and CDR2 is SVGAGI (reference sequence). V was trimmed by 7 bases and J by 4 bases, leaving 22 bases between them. The CDR3 is 16 amino acids. The DNA of the CDR3 is TGTGCCAGCACCCCCGCTAGGGGGGGGCGAGTCTATGGCTACACCTTC. Its translation: CASTPARGGRVYGYTF.

The genes are TRBV19 and TRBJ1-1; maybe TRBD1 (5 bases). Germline V gives CDR1 LNHDA, CDR2 SQIVND (reference sequence). This CDR3 has 16 amino acids. V was trimmed by 1 base and J by 1 base, leaving 13 bases between them. The CDR3 loop reads CASSIGQGWKNTEAFF. For the CDR3, the DNA is TGTGCCAGTAGTATAGGGCAGGGTTGGAAGAACACTGAAGCTTTCTTT.

The chain recombines TRBV28 with TRBJ1-1; 7 bases are shared with TRBD1. V dropped 4 bases and J dropped 1; count of bases not matched to a gene: 12. The CDR3 extends over 17 amino acids. Germline-derived CDR1 and CDR2 are MDHEN and SYDVKM. The CDR3 protein is CASSSGGPEYKNTEAFF. The CDR3 bases are TGTGCCAGCAGTTCAGGGGGACCGGAGTATAAGAACACTGAAGCTTTCTTT.

This clone was counted between two and nine times. V and J are TRBV11-2 and TRBJ1-1; possible D gene TRBD1, 6 bases. The CDR3 is 13 residues long. The V end lost 6 bases, the J end lost 0 bases, and 8 bases lay between the germline ends. Germline V CDR1 and CDR2: SGHAT, FQNNGV. In DNA form, the CDR3 reads TGTGCCAGCAGGAGGGGGATGAACACTGAAGCTTTCTTT. Translation: CASRRGMNTEAFF.

This chain joins TRBV12-5 and TRBJ2-1, with TRBD2 as a possible D gene (6 bases). The length of the CDR3 is 17 residues. The V end lost 5 bases, the J end lost 6 bases, and 23 bases lay between the germline ends. Per germline, CDR1 LGHNT and CDR2 FRNRAP. DNA of the CDR3: TGTGCTAGTGGTCTACCCCGGGGCGGGGCATCCAGCAATGAGCAGTTCTTC. This gives the protein CASGLPRGGASSNEQFF.

The chain couples TRBV19 to TRBJ2-3, with 8 bases lining up with TRBD2. The CDR3 spans 17 residues. Germline lookup yields CDR1 LNHDA and CDR2 SQIVND (reference sequence). V gave up 4 bases and J gave up 1 base; unmatched junction bases: 10. CDR3 amino acids: CASSRTLRAGGTDTQYF. The CDR3 DNA follows: TGTGCCAGTAGTAGAACGCTAAGAGCGGGGGGCACAGATACGCAGTATTTT. Based on the CDR3 plus reference TRBV19 and TRBJ2-3, the full variable domain is DGGITQSPKYLFRKEGQNVTLSCEQNLNHDAMYWYRQDPGQGLRLIYYSQIVNDFQKGDIAEGYSVSREKKESFPLTVTSAQKNPTAFYLCASSRTLRAGGTDTQYFGPGTRLTVL.

The V and J genes are TRBV19 and TRBJ1-5; 7 bases fit TRBD1. V was pared by 6 bases and J by 8 bases, with 13 bases of the junction left unmatched. CDR3 length: 15 amino acids. Per germline, CDR1 LNHDA and CDR2 SQIVND (reference sequence). The CDR3 DNA is TGTGCCAGTAGACCTGACAGGGCGAGATACGAGCCCCAGCATTTT. Translated: CASRPDRARYEPQHF.

V gene TRBV5-6 combines with J gene TRBJ2-1, with unresolved D. This CDR3 region has 15 residues. V lost 0 bases to trimming and J lost 2 bases, with 9 bases between them. Germline V gene sequence: CDR1 SGHDT, CDR2 YYEEEE. The CDR3: CASSLGPGPYNEQFF. In DNA form, the CDR3 reads TGTGCCAGCAGCTTGGGGCCAGGCCCCTACAATGAGCAGTTCTTC.

The chain is built from TRBV12-3 or TRBV12-4 and TRBJ2-3; maybe TRBD2 (6 bases). This CDR3 is built from 12 residues. V lost 8 bases and J 5 bases, leaving 11 bases between the germline ends. The CDR3 loop reads CASGGDGDTQYF. In DNA form, the CDR3 reads TGTGCCAGCGGCGGGGACGGAGATACGCAGTATTTT.

Here the CDR3 reads CASSLGGGTSTGELFF. The CDR3, as DNA: TGTGCCAGCAGCCTCGGGGGGGGGACTTCCACCGGGGAGCTGTTTTTT. The chain combines TRBV3-1 (or the pseudogene TRBV3-2) with TRBJ2-2; 8 nucleotides line up with TRBD2. The CDR3 is made up of 16 amino acids. Unmatched junction bases numbered 8, after V lost 4 bases and J lost 4 bases. The germline V gene encodes CDR1 LGHDT and CDR2 YNNKEL (reference sequence).

The rearrangement uses TRBV24-1 and TRBJ2-2; 11 bases align to TRBD2. The CDR3 runs to 19 residues. The germline CDR1 and CDR2 sequences are KGHDR and SFDVKD. With 3 bases clipped from V and 0 bases from J, the junction kept 8 bases outside the gene matches. In nucleotides, the CDR3 is TGTGCCACCAGTGATCCAATAGCGGGGGGGATCGCGAACACCGGGGAGCTGTTTTTT. It specifies CATSDPIAGGIANTGELFF.

The gene calls are TRBV19 and TRBJ1-2, with 10 bases identical to TRBD1. Per the germline V gene, CDR1 is LNHDA and CDR2 is SQIVND (reference sequence). V lost 8 bases to trimming and J lost 2 bases; unmatched junction nucleotides: 8. This CDR3 is built from 15 residues. This CDR3 is CASSRDRGLNYGYTF. The CDR3 DNA follows: TGTGCCAGTTCCCGGGACAGGGGCCTGAACTATGGCTACACCTTC.

As regards this clone: One end of the junction is discordant with germline, which a read error may explain. The chain joins TRBV7-7 to TRBJ2-2, with 12 bases fitting TRBD1. Germline CDR1 SSHAT, CDR2 FNYEAQ (reference sequence). The CDR3 sequence is 19 residues long. CDR3 amino acids: CASSLYVRDRGRWTGELFF. In nucleotides, the CDR3 is TGTGCTAGCAGCTTATATGTTCGGGACAGGGGGCGTTGGACCGGGGAGCTGTTTTTT.

The chain uses TRBV5-1 and TRBJ1-3, with D possibly TRBD1 on 6 matching bases. Trimming took off 5 bases at V and 4 bases at J, with 16 bases between the two ends. The length of the CDR3 is 15 residues. CDR1 is SGHRS and CDR2 is YFSETQ in the germline V gene. The CDR3 protein is CASSPGTQRGNTIYF. In nucleotides, the CDR3 is TGCGCCAGCAGTCCCGGGACACAAAGGGGAAACACCATATATTTT. Complete variable domain (other parts from reference TRBV5-1 and TRBJ1-3): KAGVTQTPRYLIKTRGQQVTLSCSPISGHRSVSWYQQTPGQGLQFLFEYFSETQRNKGNFPGRFSGRQFSNSRSEMNVSTLELGDSALYLCASSPGTQRGNTIYFGEGSWLTVV.

This rearrangement joins TRBV7-9 to TRBJ1-4; no firm D call. The CDR3 spans 14 residues. V shed 4 bases and J shed 4 bases, with 10 bases lying between them. Germline V gene data show CDR1 as SEHNR and CDR2 as FQNEAQ (reference sequence). CDR3 region: CASSSRAGNEKLFF. As DNA, the CDR3 is TGTGCCAGCAGCTCGAGAGCGGGTAATGAAAAACTGTTTTTT.

The rearrangement joins TRBV7-2 to TRBJ2-2; a weak D match, TRBD2 (5 bases). V was clipped by 5 bases and J by 2 bases, with 9 bases between them. The germline CDR1 and CDR2 sequences are SGHTA and FQGNSA. This CDR3 is 14 amino acids long. The CDR3 DNA reads as TGTGCCAGCAGCCTCTCGGGAAACACCGGGGAGCTGTTTTTT. This translates into CASSLSGNTGELFF.

This sequence joins TRBV6-5 and TRBJ2-7, with a tentative D call TRBD1 (5 bases). The ends were cut back, 4 bases at V and 2 bases at J, with 9 bases in the middle. Looked up from germline, CDR1 is MNHEY and CDR2 is SVGAGI. There are 13 residues in the CDR3. CDR3 coding DNA: TGTGCCAGCAGTTTAACAGGTCCCTACGAGCAGTACTTC. Encoded protein: CASSLTGPYEQYF.

This chain links TRBV11-2 with TRBJ2-7; TRBD2 is a possible D gene (5 bases). The CDR3 spans 16 residues. The ends were cut back, 0 bases at V and 3 bases at J, with 15 bases in the middle. Germline lookup yields CDR1 SGHAT and CDR2 FQNNGV. CDR3: CASSLDLRRSSYEQYF. The DNA for the CDR3 is TGTGCCAGCAGCTTAGATCTGCGGAGGAGTAGCTACGAGCAGTACTTC.

The chain combines TRBV7-9 with TRBJ1-3; unclear D gene. Germline CDR1 is SEHNR and CDR2 is FQNEAQ (reference sequence). Trimming took off 6 bases at V and 0 bases at J, with 9 bases between the two ends. The CDR3 has 14 residues. The CDR3 DNA reads TGTGCCAGCAGTCGAGCGGGCTCTGGAAACACCATATATTTT. Translating it yields CASSRAGSGNTIYF.

The chain is built from TRBV7-3 and TRBJ2-2; D gene ambiguous. The CDR3 consists of 12 residues. V lost 5 bases and J 6 bases, leaving 7 bases between the germline ends. The germline CDR1 and CDR2 sequences are SGHTA and FQGTGA. This chain's CDR3 is CASSPHPGELFF. The CDR3 DNA reads TGTGCCAGCAGCCCCCATCCCGGGGAGCTGTTTTTT. Variable domain in full (rest from reference TRBV7-3 and TRBJ2-2): GAGVSQTPSNKVTEKGKYVELRCDPISGHTALYWYRQSLGQGPEFLIYFQGTGAADDSGLPNDRFFAVRPEGSVSTLKIQRTERGDSAVYLCASSPHPGELFFGEGSRLTVL.

The chain combines TRBV27 with TRBJ1-4, with a tentative D call TRBD1 (6 bases). V was clipped by 7 bases and J by 8 bases, with 17 bases between them. Germline V gene lookup returns CDR1 MNHEY and CDR2 SMNVEV (reference sequence). This CDR3 contains 14 residues. The DNA of the CDR3 is TGTGCCAGCACGACGGAGGGGGGGGCCGAAAAACTGTTTTTT. Its protein product is CASTTEGGAEKLFF.

The chain carries TRBV6-1 and TRBJ2-7; 8 nucleotides agree with TRBD1. With 0 bases clipped from V and 2 bases from J, the junction kept 3 bases outside the gene matches. Looked up from germline, CDR1 is MNHNS and CDR2 is SASEGT. The CDR3 is 15 residues long. The CDR3 DNA reads as TGTGCCAGCAGTGAAGCCACAGGGGGACCCTACGAGCAGTACTTC. It codes for CASSEATGGPYEQYF.

The rearrangement links TRBV7-8 to TRBJ1-5, with D possibly being TRBD1 (6 bases). Germline V CDR1 and CDR2: SGHVS, FQNEAQ. With 2 bases removed from V and 4 bases from J, the gap between germline ends came to 15 bases. The CDR3 is made up of 16 amino acids. The CDR3: CASSLTRTDFNQPQHF. In DNA, the CDR3 is TGTGCCAGCAGCTTAACCAGGACAGATTTTAATCAGCCCCAGCATTTT.

The table lists this clone with a count of one. This rearrangement joins TRBV3-1 (or the pseudogene TRBV3-2) to TRBJ2-1; a weak D match, TRBD2 (5 bases). The CDR3 has 12 residues. Trimming took 8 bases from V and 9 from J, leaving 14 bases between them. CDR1 is LGHDT, CDR2 YNNKEL, per germline (reference sequence). CDR3 in DNA: TGTGCCAGCGGACTGGGTTCTCCTGAGCAGTTCTTC. Amino acids: CASGLGSPEQFF.

The chain has TRBV7-9 and TRBJ2-7; TRBD2 aligns across 9 bases. Germline CDR1 SEHNR, CDR2 FQNEAQ (reference sequence). The CDR3 is 14 amino acids. J was trimmed by 3 bases and V by 3 bases; bases with no gene match: 3. CDR3 protein: CASSFSSGVYEQYF. DNA for the CDR3: TGTGCCAGCAGCTTTTCTAGCGGGGTCTACGAGCAGTACTTC.

CDR3 loop: CASSLGGTPTGELFF. DNA for the CDR3: TGTGCCAGCAGCTTAGGCGGGACTCCCACCGGGGAGCTGTTTTTT. The rearrangement uses TRBV7-3 and TRBJ2-2; D is perhaps TRBD2 (6 bases). This CDR3 region has 15 residues. Trimming took 2 bases from V and 4 from J, leaving 11 bases between them. The germline V gene encodes CDR1 SGHTA and CDR2 FQGTGA.

V is TRBV18 and J is TRBJ2-7; 9 bases fit TRBD2. The CDR3 has 14 amino acids. Per the germline V gene, CDR1 is KGHSH and CDR2 is LQKENI. V dropped 3 bases and J dropped 5; count of bases not matched to a gene: 5. CDR3 residues: CASSPGLAGDEQYF. In DNA form, the CDR3 reads TGTGCCAGCTCACCGGGACTAGCAGGGGACGAGCAGTACTTC.

The chain employs TRBV6-6 and TRBJ1-5, with D possibly being TRBD1 (6 bases). The germline V and J ends were trimmed by 7 bases and 7 bases, with 17 bases remaining between them. Germline CDR1 and CDR2: MNHNY and SVGAGI (reference sequence). The length of the CDR3 is 14 residues. CDR3 nucleotides: TGTGCCAGCACCCCCATTATACAGGGACAGCCCCAGCATTTT. Translated: CASTPIIQGQPQHF.